This TCR beta chain was obtained from a study of blood T cell repertoires in COVID-19 (dated by TCRdb to 2020 to 2022). General notes on the study: Samples from collaborators originated in the United States, Italy and Spain and spanned both the acute and convalescent phases of COVID-19. The material from the prospective study consisted of cDNA or gDNA derived from T cells, B-cell-depleted T cells, or PBMCs. Subjects who had been exposed to COVID-19, were actively infected with it, or had recovered from it provided the deeply sampled blood TCRbeta repertoires that made up the dataset. The repertoires were released in a freely available public database meant as a resource for research on the immune response to SARS-CoV-2. Samples were obtained from the ongoing ImmuneRACE study (first 160 participants) and from over a thousand subjects provided by 6 global collaborators. The sample metadata nearly always contained a de-identified subject ID, COVID-19 status, age in years and sex. Where available, HLA class I and class II types were taken from metadata supplied by the sample provider and were not determined by assay-based typing. Summary of the overall study and its limitations: Clinical and demographic metadata were provided uncurated, with the amount varying by source and participant.

Another Seattle source contributed samples from volunteer blood donors who had recovered from COVID-19. Each collaborating institution followed its own protocols to collect whole blood in K2EDTA tubes. For TCRbeta analysis, collaborators shipped samples in one of three forms: frozen whole blood, isolated PBMCs, or DNA extracted from either of those sample types. V is clipped by 5 bases and J by 8 bases, and the sequence between their germline boundaries is 9 bases long. The CDR3 runs 11 amino acids, cysteine and phenylalanine included. Only the CDR3 portion is preserved as DNA: 33 bases, with reading frame beginning at the first base. As for this clone: Its target antigen remains unknown. Base qualities are not recorded, but no much larger clone differs from it by a single base.

TCRbeta CDR3 regions were amplified from genomic DNA by means of the immunoSEQ Assay, a bias-controlled multiplex PCR. In the source study's methods: Nucleated cell counts per sample were estimated from amplification of reference gene primers within the assay. Sequence reads were collapsed and filtered to measure the absolute abundance of every unique TCRbeta CDR3 rearrangement. Productive Simpson clonality was computed per sample as the square root of Simpson's diversity index over productive rearrangements. The table was pulled from immuneACCESS by TCRdb, which kept in-frame rearrangements only. Such tables lose some clones; where checked, under half of the loss comes from unresolved V genes, and the rest has no known cause. Clonal size and the V and J genes are those of that table, whereas D and trimming came from the DNA. For this sample there are 200,000 or so clones; approximately 81% appear just once. Together, the top ten hold 5% to 6.5% of the sample.

The source is a woman aged 60-75 years who had recovered from COVID-19. The sequence is built from TRBV12-3 or TRBV12-4 and TRBJ1-1, with no confident D gene call. Sequencing was carried out using peripheral blood. The CDR3 region has the sequence CASSLAAEAFF. The DNA sequence is as follows: TGTGCCAGCAGTCTCGCTGCGGAAGCTTTCTTT.